Shown below are 32 T cell receptor beta chains from a single sample sequenced in a study of early T cells in non-severe SARS-CoV-2 infection. From the 5' RACE reads, TCRdb called clonotypes with MiXCR, one entry per CDR3 protein. The sample contains around 71,000 distinct CDR3 sequences, 9% to 10% of which appear only once. Sequenced material: whole blood, taken at baseline. The receptor set was obtained from an adult who was a healthcare worker with PCR-confirmed SARS-CoV-2 infection or an uninfected control (not recorded which).

This clonotype was picked up many times. The genes are TRBV5-6 and TRBJ2-2; 8 bases line up with TRBD1. This CDR3 has 16 amino acids. Germline V CDR1 and CDR2: SGHDT, YYEEEE. V gave up 5 bases and J gave up 0 bases; unmatched junction bases: 6. The chain's CDR3 is CASSSGQGANTGELFF. The CDR3 region has the DNA TGTGCCAGCAGTTCAGGACAGGGAGCGAACACCGGGGAGCTGTTTTTT.

The rearrangement joins TRBV7-3 to TRBJ2-2, with a possible D match to TRBD1 (5 bases). Germline loops: CDR1 SGHTA, CDR2 FQGTGA. The V end was cut by 3 bases, the J end by 2 bases, with 13 bases between. The CDR3 runs 16 residues. The CDR3: CASSFSGRTNTGELFF. The CDR3 DNA reads TGTGCCAGCAGCTTCTCTGGCAGGACAAACACCGGGGAGCTGTTTTTT.

There are a few counts of this clonotype. This chain uses TRBV5-1 with TRBJ2-1; 9 bases fit TRBD2. The CDR3 sequence is 16 residues long. The germline V gene has CDR1 SGHRS and CDR2 YFSETQ. V gave up 2 bases and J gave up 7 bases; unmatched junction bases: 10. DNA of the CDR3: TGCGCCAGCAGCTTTCGGTTAGCGGGAGATGTTAATGAGCAGTTCTTC. Translated, it gives CASSFRLAGDVNEQFF.

This clonotype was counted at least ten times. The V gene is TRBV28, the J gene TRBJ1-6; 10 bases agree with TRBD1. The V gene's germline CDR1 is MDHEN and CDR2 SYDVKM. With 4 bases clipped from V and 4 bases from J, the junction kept 7 bases outside the gene matches. The CDR3 totals 17 residues. The CDR3 DNA is TGTGCCAGCAGTTACCCCGGGACAGGGGTTTATAATTCACCCCTCCACTTT. Translated, it gives CASSYPGTGVYNSPLHF.

This clonotype was seen at least ten times. The chain is built from TRBV7-6 and TRBJ2-7; 9 bases match TRBD2. The CDR3 consists of 15 residues. Per the germline V gene, CDR1 is SGHVS and CDR2 is FNYEAQ. Trimming took 3 bases from V and 7 from J; bases not matched to a gene: 10. This chain's CDR3 is CASSLLASGTQEQYF. The CDR3 DNA sequence: TGTGCCAGCAGCTTGCTCGCTAGCGGGACGCAAGAGCAGTACTTC.

The rearrangement links TRBV7-9 to TRBJ2-7, with D unresolved. The CDR3 length is 14 residues. The ends were cut back, 1 base at V and 9 bases at J, with 16 bases in the middle. Germline assignment: CDR1 SEHNR and CDR2 FQNEAQ (reference sequence). The CDR3 loop is CASSLGGYYDGQYF. The CDR3 nucleotides are TGTGCCAGCAGCTTAGGGGGTTACTACGACGGGCAGTACTTC.

This clonotype was counted between two and nine times. This chain joins TRBV19 and TRBJ2-7; 8 bases are shared with TRBD1. Looked up from germline, CDR1 is LNHDA and CDR2 is SQIVND (reference sequence). Trimming cost V 9 bases and J 0 bases; bases outside gene matches: 7. This CDR3 region has 14 residues. DNA of the CDR3: TGTGCCAGCCAGCGGACAGGGAGCTCCTACGAGCAGTACTTC. Amino acid sequence: CASQRTGSSYEQYF.

This clonotype occurred many times. The chain employs TRBV9 and TRBJ2-2; perhaps TRBD1 as D (6 bases). Germline CDR1 reads SGDLS; CDR2 reads YYNGEE. Trimming cost V 6 bases and J 5 bases, with 14 bases left between them. CDR3 size: 14 residues. The CDR3 region is CASTPGQRTGELFF. In DNA form, the CDR3 reads TGTGCCAGCACCCCTGGACAGCGGACCGGGGAGCTGTTTTTT.

The sample holds a few counts of this clonotype. The rearrangement joins TRBV3-1 to TRBJ2-7; D uncertain. CDR1 is LGHDT and CDR2 is YNNKEL in the germline V gene (reference sequence). V was cut by 3 bases and J by 4 bases, with 7 bases left in between. CDR3 length: 12 residues. CDR3 in amino acids: CASSQGTYEQYF. The CDR3 DNA follows: TGTGCCAGCAGCCAGGGAACTTACGAGCAGTACTTC.

The chain links TRBV20-1 to TRBJ2-7; D may match TRBD1 or TRBD2 (5 bases each). From germline, CDR1 is DFQATT and CDR2 SNEGSKA (reference sequence). V was shortened by 1 base and J by 0 bases, with 13 bases between the two germline ends. There are 15 residues in the CDR3. This CDR3 reads CSARVGTTSSYEQYF. The CDR3, as DNA: TGCAGTGCTAGAGTCGGGACCACAAGCTCCTACGAGCAGTACTTC.

In its sample, this clonotype was seen a few times. The chain has TRBV28 and TRBJ1-2, with unresolved D. Trimming removed 3 bases from V and 6 bases from J, with 11 bases in between. This CDR3 region has 13 residues. From germline, CDR1 is MDHEN and CDR2 SYDVKM. The CDR3 spells CASSLVGRDGYTF. DNA for the CDR3: TGTGCCAGCAGTTTGGTCGGTAGGGATGGCTACACCTTC.

This clonotype was seen many times. This chain links TRBV6-1 with TRBJ1-2; the match to TRBD1 covers 9 bases. Per germline, CDR1 MNHNS and CDR2 SASEGT. V shed 4 bases and J 5 bases; nucleotides not matched to a gene: 11. This CDR3 has 16 residues. The CDR3 protein is CASSGIRDRERYGYTF. In DNA, the CDR3 is TGTGCCAGCAGTGGGATTAGGGACAGGGAACGGTATGGCTACACCTTC.

This clonotype was observed at least ten times. The chain links TRBV29-1 to TRBJ2-5; D gene unclear. The CDR3 contains 12 residues. V was cut by 0 bases and J by 9 bases, with 11 bases left in between. The germline V gene encodes CDR1 SQVTM and CDR2 ANQGSEA. This chain's CDR3 is CSVEDFGRAQYF. In nucleotides, the CDR3 is TGCAGCGTTGAAGATTTCGGTCGGGCCCAGTACTTC.

The CDR3 DNA reads as TGTGCCAGCAGTACGGAGGGACAGGGTTATACCTCCGAGCAGTACTTC. As protein: CASSTEGQGYTSEQYF. This sequence joins TRBV28 and TRBJ2-7, with TRBD1 identical over 9 bases. Germline-derived CDR1 and CDR2 are MDHEN and SYDVKM. The V and J ends lost 5 bases and 6 bases, in that order; junction bases with no gene match: 14. The CDR3 runs to 16 residues.

This rearrangement joins TRBV6-4 to TRBJ1-3; D is unresolved. V lost 0 bases and J 4 bases, leaving 10 bases between the germline ends. The CDR3 runs to 15 residues. CDR1 MRHNA and CDR2 SNTAGT come from the germline V gene. The CDR3 DNA sequence: TGTGCCAGCAGTGACTCGAATAGAGGGGGAAACACCATATATTTT. Amino acid sequence: CASSDSNRGGNTIYF.

In its sample, this clonotype was seen many times. The gene calls are TRBV20-1 and TRBJ2-1, with D perhaps matching TRBD1 (7 bases). From germline, CDR1 is DFQATT and CDR2 SNEGSKA (reference sequence). The CDR3 is made up of 13 amino acids. V was pared by 3 bases and J by 5 bases, with 11 bases between. In DNA form, the CDR3 reads TGCAGTGCTAGCCAGGGGGGAAACAATGAGCAGTTCTTC. Translation: CSASQGGNNEQFF.

In this sample, this clonotype turned up a few times. This chain links TRBV5-1 with TRBJ2-7; perhaps D is TRBD1 or TRBD2 (5 bases each). Germline V CDR1 and CDR2: SGHRS, YFSETQ. V dropped 4 bases and J dropped 0 bases, with 20 bases sitting between them. The CDR3 covers 17 residues. The DNA for the CDR3 is TGCGCCAGCAGCCCCGGGGCCGTTGGGGCGAGCTCCTACGAGCAGTACTTC. Encoded protein: CASSPGAVGASSYEQYF.

This clonotype was seen only a few times. The V gene is TRBV5-1, the J gene TRBJ1-2; TRBD1 aligns across 7 bases. CDR3 length equals 12 residues. Germline lookup yields CDR1 SGHRS and CDR2 YFSETQ. After removal of 4 bases from V and 8 bases from J, the junction contained 5 bases not matched to a gene. The CDR3 is CASSPTGLGYTF. CDR3 DNA sequence: TGCGCCAGCAGCCCGACAGGGCTAGGCTACACCTTC. The full variable domain, in which reference TRBV5-1 and TRBJ1-2 provide the parts outside the CDR3, is KAGVTQTPRYLIKTRGQQVTLSCSPISGHRSVSWYQQTPGQGLQFLFEYFSETQRNKGNFPGRFSGRQFSNSRSEMNVSTLELGDSALYLCASSPTGLGYTFGSGTRLTVV.

This clonotype was seen many times. This sequence joins TRBV4-3 and TRBJ2-7; 9 bases line up with TRBD2. CDR1 and CDR2 (germline): LGHNA, YSLEER. The CDR3 extends over 17 amino acids. Germline trimming cut 0 bases from V and 6 bases from J; bases unmatched to any gene: 12. For the CDR3, the DNA is TGCGCCAGCAGCCAAGATTCTACTAGCGGGTTACTACTCGAGCAGTACTTC. Its protein product is CASSQDSTSGLLLEQYF.

At least ten counts were recorded for this clonotype. This chain connects TRBV6-1 to TRBJ2-4, with D perhaps matching TRBD1 (6 bases). Per germline, CDR1 MNHNS and CDR2 SASEGT. The CDR3 loop spans 14 amino acids. V was pared by 7 bases and J by 5 bases, with 15 bases between. CDR3 residues: CASILQGTQNIQYF. The CDR3 DNA follows: TGTGCCAGCATTCTACAGGGTACCCAAAACATTCAGTACTTC.

V usage is TRBV7-2 and J usage is TRBJ2-1; a weak D match, TRBD2 (5 bases). The CDR3 has 14 residues. Per germline, CDR1 SGHTA and CDR2 FQGNSA. V was pared by 7 bases and J by 8 bases, with 18 bases between. This CDR3 reads CASTRSRGYYEQFF. CDR3 nucleotides: TGTGCCAGCACCAGGTCCCGGGGTTACTATGAGCAGTTCTTC.

In its sample, this clonotype was seen many times. This chain uses TRBV12-3 or TRBV12-4 with TRBJ1-1; TRBD1 aligns across 7 bases. The V segment lost 6 bases and the J segment 0 bases; nucleotides outside the gene matches: 7. There are 15 residues in the CDR3. The CDR3 nucleotides read TGTGCCAGCAGGGACCCGGGACAGATGAACACTGAAGCTTTCTTT. Its protein is CASRDPGQMNTEAFF.

This clonotype was recorded a few times. The chain has TRBV6-2 or TRBV6-3 and TRBJ2-7; D tentatively reads TRBD1 or TRBD2 (5 bases each). V was shortened by 4 bases and J by 2 bases, with 21 bases between the two germline ends. Germline V lookup: CDR1 MNHEY, CDR2 SVGEGT. CDR3 size: 17 residues. CDR3 coding DNA: TGTGCCAGCAGTTGGACGGGACGAACAGAATTCACCTACGAGCAGTACTTC. As protein: CASSWTGRTEFTYEQYF.

Judged by abundance, this clonotype is medium-sized. The V and J genes are TRBV28 and TRBJ2-5, with TRBD1 identical over 8 bases. Trimming took 5 bases from V and 2 from J; bases not matched to a gene: 7. CDR1 MDHEN and CDR2 SYDVKM come from the germline V gene. The CDR3 is made up of 15 amino acids. As DNA, the CDR3 is TGTGCCAGCAGTCCACAGGGGGGCCTTCAAGAGACCCAGTACTTC. This sequence encodes CASSPQGGLQETQYF.

The sample holds a few counts of this clonotype. V gene TRBV28 combines with J gene TRBJ1-2, with unresolved D. There are 10 residues in the CDR3. Deletions cut 6 bases from V and 6 bases from J, with 5 bases between. In germline, CDR1 is MDHEN, CDR2 SYDVKM. CDR3 bases: TGTGCCAGCAGCCGGGATGGCTACACCTTC. This translates into CASSRDGYTF.

This chain links TRBV7-2 with TRBJ1-1; D unclear. The CDR3 is made up of 13 amino acids. V was cut by 4 bases and J by 1 base, with 7 bases left in between. Germline V CDR1 and CDR2: SGHTA, FQGNSA. CDR3 sequence reads: CASSSQANTEAFF. CDR3 in DNA: TGTGCCAGCAGCTCCCAGGCGAACACTGAAGCTTTCTTT.

J is TRBJ1-6 and V is TRBV20-1; possible D gene TRBD1, 6 bases. V was cut by 3 bases and J by 9 bases, with 15 bases left in between. Germline assignment: CDR1 DFQATT and CDR2 SNEGSKA (reference sequence). This CDR3 has 14 amino acids. The CDR3 spells CSASGGAGISPLHF. CDR3 in DNA: TGCAGTGCTAGCGGGGGGGCTGGTATTTCACCCCTCCACTTT.

The chain recombines TRBV6-2 or TRBV6-3 with TRBJ2-3, with no clear D. CDR1 is MNHEY and CDR2 is SVGEGT in the germline V gene. The CDR3 extends over 16 amino acids. Trimming removed 6 bases at V and 3 bases at J, with 19 bases between. The CDR3 DNA follows: TGTGCCAGCAGATCGGTCGTCCCAATCCGAACAGATACGCAGTATTTT. Amino acid sequence: CASRSVVPIRTDTQYF.

A few counts support this clonotype. The chain uses TRBV19 and TRBJ2-3; D might be TRBD1 (5 bases). Germline V gene sequence: CDR1 LNHDA, CDR2 SQIVND (reference sequence). The CDR3 covers 15 residues. The V end was cut by 2 bases, the J end by 2 bases, with 11 bases between. The CDR3 nucleotides are TGTGCCAGTAGTATAATCGACAGAACCACAGATACGCAGTATTTT. Translating gives CASSIIDRTTDTQYF.

This clonotype appeared many times. This sequence joins TRBV20-1 and TRBJ2-7; D is uncertain. V was shortened by 0 bases and J by 7 bases, with 10 bases between the two germline ends. The CDR3 loop spans 12 amino acids. Germline assignment: CDR1 DFQATT and CDR2 SNEGSKA (reference sequence). CDR3 amino acids: CSARETAWEQYF. The CDR3 nucleotides read TGCAGTGCTAGAGAAACGGCTTGGGAGCAGTACTTC.

At least ten counts were recorded for this clonotype. The rearrangement uses TRBV5-1 and TRBJ2-2; D perhaps matches TRBD1 (6 bases). Germline assignment: CDR1 SGHRS and CDR2 YFSETQ. The V and J ends lost 3 bases and 2 bases respectively, with 11 bases between them. The CDR3 consists of 15 residues. The CDR3 protein is CASSWGHRNTGELFF. For the CDR3, the DNA is TGCGCCAGCAGCTGGGGACATCGAAACACCGGGGAGCTGTTTTTT.

This clonotype came up a few times. V is TRBV6-6 and J is TRBJ2-1; D unclear. This CDR3 is built from 15 residues. The germline gives CDR1 MNHNY, CDR2 SVGAGI (reference sequence). V lost 3 bases and J 7 bases, leaving 16 bases between the germline ends. This chain's CDR3 is CASSYLSQTSNEQFF. The DNA of the CDR3 is TGTGCCAGCAGTTATCTAAGTCAGACGAGTAATGAGCAGTTCTTC.